Below, one T cell receptor beta chain is given with its context. From the 5' RACE reads, TCRdb called clonotypes with MiXCR, one entry per CDR3 protein. The sample has 40,000 or so distinct CDR3 sequences; 3.1% are singletons. V was pared by 4 bases and J by 7 bases, with 11 bases between. Per germline, CDR1 GTSNPN and CDR2 SVGIG (reference sequence). CDR3 length equals 12 residues. As to time point: sample taken at primary tumor resection. These data are taken from a study of spatial heterogeneity in lung cancer. Study overall: Detected beta-chain sequences consistently exceeded alpha-chain sequences.

This sample comprised normal lung tissue next to the tumor, obtained at surgery. The V gene is TRBV30, the J gene TRBJ2-1, with unresolved D. The clonotype was recovered from a male donor with early-stage non-small cell lung cancer. The CDR3: CAWTGFGNEQFF. The CDR3 region has the DNA TGTGCCTGGACCGGGTTCGGTAATGAGCAGTTCTTC.